This T cell receptor (beta chain) was captured in a study of OX40 agonist ivuxolimab in advanced cancers. Study-wide context: Ivuxolimab was a fully human IgG2 agonistic monoclonal antibody targeting the costimulatory receptor OX40 (CD134). Intravenous ivuxolimab was administered to patients every 2 weeks at six dose levels: 0.01, 0.1, 0.3, 1.5, 3 and 10 mg/kg. The paper covers the monotherapy dose-escalation part of the phase I ivuxolimab trial, which included N ≈ 57 patients. Of the roughly 53 patients in dose escalation, some 20 had hepatocellular carcinoma, some 15 had melanoma, 9 had renal cell carcinoma and 9 had head and neck cancer. Patients were allowed to have had prior anti-PD-1, anti-PD-L1 or anti-CTLA-4 therapy, and around two fifths of the dose-escalation patients had been treated with checkpoint inhibitors. In the dose-escalation cohort, more than 75% of patients were male, and the mean age was roughly 60 years, with a range of roughly 20 to 80. The point of sequencing TCRbeta in the periphery was to test whether ivuxolimab changed TCR sequence diversity and drove clonal T-cell expansion. Partial responses occurred in three dose-escalation patients: two with cutaneous melanoma and one with hepatocellular carcinoma.

Deletion took 4 bases off V and 4 bases off J, with a span of 11 bases between the germline ends. The CDR3 contains 13 residues, cysteine and phenylalanine counted. Only the CDR3 DNA is retained, 39 bases long and in frame from the first base. For CDR1 and CDR2, the germline V gene lists SQVTM and ANQGSEA. Patients with autoimmune disease history or receiving systemic immunosuppression were excluded from the trial. Peripheral blood for TCR sequencing was collected from all dose cohorts at baseline, on cycle 4 day 1, and on cycle 7 day 1. Samples were obtained from an open-label, multicenter, first-in-human phase I dose-escalation trial of ivuxolimab. The trial enrolled adults with locally advanced or metastatic head and neck squamous cell, hepatocellular, melanoma or renal cell carcinoma. Before TCR sequencing, CD4+ and CD8+ T cells were separately sorted from peripheral blood. Genomic DNA was extracted from sorted cells for sequencing of the TCRbeta CDR3 region. TCRbeta CDR3 regions were sequenced using the immunoSEQ Assay. TCRdb holds this immuneACCESS table with in-frame rearrangements only. Some clones are missing; in checked studies, unresolved V genes explain under half, and the rest has no known cause. The sample includes some 80,000 clones, with 90% to 95% observed a single time. The ten largest clonotypes hold roughly 5% of the sample.

Notes on this clone: Its antigen remains undetermined. The record has no base qualities; no much larger clone is one base away.

The study at large found these results: The antigen specificity of the peripheral T cells that underwent clonal expansion was not determined. In partial responders in the 0.1-3.0 mg/kg groups, normalized peripheral clonal expansion was found to be among the lowest, especially among CD8+ T cells. Low levels of normalized T-cell clonal expansion were also seen in some patients who did not respond. At doses of 0.1 to 3.0 mg/kg, clonal expansion of both CD4+ and CD8+ blood T cells was observed from baseline to week 6. On average, CD8+ T cells showed more expanded clones than CD4+ T cells after ivuxolimab.

In this chain, TRBV29-1 is recombined with TRBJ1-5; tentative D gene TRBD1, with 6 bases matching. The material sequenced was CD4+ or CD8+ T cells sorted from blood, taken in a trial of the OX40 agonist ivuxolimab. This receptor was taken from an adult with an advanced solid tumor such as melanoma, head and neck, liver or kidney cancer. The bases are TGCAGCGTTGCAGGGGCGACGAATCAGCCCCAGCATTTT. It translates to CSVAGATNQPQHF.